This T cell receptor (beta chain) comes out of a study of shared clonotypes between healthy human individuals. Findings of the study overall: Generation of non-shared clonotypes was less probable than generation of clonotypes shared by all four donors.

This CDR3 has 16 amino acids. The V segment lost 0 bases and the J segment 7 bases; nucleotides outside the gene matches: 9. The germline CDR1 and CDR2 sequences are SGDLS and YYNGEE. Of note for this clone: Its specificity is unknown.

Assay: immunoSEQ multiplex PCR; the TCRdb copy retains only in-frame clones and omits some. The sample comprises more than 1.2 million clones, 98% to 99% of which are singletons, and roughly 0.36% rests with the top ten. Sequencing was done on a sample of naive CD4+ T cells sorted from blood. The subset is: CD45RA+ positively selected. This TCR derives from a man younger than 40 in good health. The V and J genes are TRBV9 and TRBJ2-7; 11 bases line up with TRBD2. CDR3 loop: CASSVAALAGDVEQYF. In DNA, the CDR3 is TGTGCCAGCAGCGTAGCTGCACTAGCGGGAGATGTGGAGCAGTACTTC.